What follows is one TCR beta chain and its context. The table came from immunoSEQ multiplex PCR; TCRdb's copy has only in-frame clones and leaves some out. The sample lists about 500,000 clones; around 87% were seen once. The data were obtained in a study of blood T cell repertoires in COVID-19. Study at large: Both acute and convalescent COVID-19 samples were obtained from the United States, Italy and Spain. T cells, B-cell-depleted T cells, or PBMCs provided the cDNA or gDNA that served as material.

V was trimmed by 2 bases and J by 3 bases, leaving 13 bases between them. Germline V gene sequence: CDR1 SGHTA, CDR2 FQGNSA. This CDR3 contains 15 residues. Participant age was roughly 18 to 90 years, and participants resided in fewer than 30 US areas. The sequence derives from a woman aged 18-29 years who had recovered from COVID-19. Sequencing was done on a sample of PBMCs or T cells enriched from blood (not recorded which). V gene TRBV7-2 combines with J gene TRBJ1-1; D is undetermined. This chain's CDR3 is CASSLLTLPDTEAFF. The CDR3 DNA follows: TGTGCCAGCAGCTTACTAACCCTACCCGACACTGAAGCTTTCTTT.